A single sample is the source of the 29 T cell receptor beta chains below, sequenced in a study of blood T cell repertoires in COVID-19. Only in-frame clones appear in the TCRdb table, and some are missing; sequencing was by immunoSEQ multiplex PCR. The sample lists about 180,000 clones; roughly four fifths were seen once. What was sequenced was peripheral blood. The receptors shown here come from a woman aged 70-85 years with COVID-19, enrolled during active disease.

The chain has TRBV10-2 and TRBJ2-2; 10 positions agree with TRBD2. This CDR3 is 17 amino acids long. Germline CDR1 and CDR2: WSHSY and SAAADI. V lost 3 bases to trimming and J lost 0 bases; unmatched junction nucleotides: 4. CDR3 in DNA: TGCGCCAGCAGTGAAGGGACTAGCGTGTCGAACACCGGGGAGCTGTTTTTT. This encodes CASSEGTSVSNTGELFF.

This clone was detected a few times. V gene TRBV7-9 combines with J gene TRBJ1-2; D is ambiguous. The CDR3 loop spans 13 amino acids. Germline CDR1 and CDR2: SEHNR and FQNEAQ (reference sequence). Trimming removed 5 bases from V and 5 bases from J, with 12 bases in between. Here the CDR3 DNA reads TGTGCCAGCAGCCGACTAGATACATATGGCTACACCTTC. Translated: CASSRLDTYGYTF.

V is TRBV5-1 and J is TRBJ2-7; maybe TRBD2 (6 bases). The length of the CDR3 is 14 residues. Trimming took off 2 bases at V and 3 bases at J, with 12 bases between the two ends. From germline, CDR1 is SGHRS and CDR2 YFSETQ. The CDR3 loop is CASSFRDLSYEQYF. The DNA for the CDR3 is TGCGCCAGCAGCTTCCGGGACTTGAGCTACGAGCAGTACTTC.

V is TRBV29-1 and J is TRBJ2-7; TRBD2 might be the D (5 bases). There are 12 residues in the CDR3. CDR1 and CDR2 from the germline V gene are SQVTM and ANQGSEA. Trimming shortened V by 3 bases and J by 6 bases, and 12 bases separated the two germline ends. This chain's CDR3 is CSVDDEGAEQYF. CDR3 sequence (DNA): TGCAGCGTTGATGACGAGGGCGCCGAGCAGTACTTC.

On this clone: This clone may be a read error of a much larger clone one base away. J is TRBJ1-5 and V is TRBV6-2 or TRBV6-3; D remains unclear. This CDR3 has 12 residues. The V gene lost 4 bases and the J gene lost 6 bases, with 7 bases spanning the gap. CDR1 is MNHEY, CDR2 SVGEGT, per germline. DNA of the CDR3: TGTGCCAGCAGTTCCCCCGTTCAGCCCCAGCATTTT. This translates into CASSSPVQPQHF.

The rearrangement links TRBV5-5 to TRBJ2-2; 12 bases match TRBD1. The trim removed 1 base at V and 2 bases at J, leaving 6 bases unmatched. The CDR3 totals 18 residues. The germline V gene has CDR1 SGHKS and CDR2 YYEKEE (reference sequence). The CDR3 loop reads CASSLRTGQGANTGELFF. The CDR3 DNA reads as TGTGCCAGCAGCTTGAGAACGGGACAGGGGGCCAACACCGGGGAGCTGTTTTTT.

The V gene is TRBV5-5, the J gene TRBJ1-4, with 9 bases that match TRBD1. The CDR3 length is 17 residues. Germline CDR1 reads SGHKS; CDR2 reads YYEKEE (reference sequence). V trimming: 0 bases; J trimming: 5 bases; junction bases outside the gene matches: 8. The CDR3 DNA sequence: TGTGCCAGCAGCTTGGGACCGACAGGGGGAGGGAATGAAAAACTGTTTTTT. Residues: CASSLGPTGGGNEKLFF.

The chain is built from TRBV5-4 and TRBJ1-5; 8 nucleotides agree with TRBD1. The germline V gene has CDR1 SGHNT and CDR2 YYREEE (reference sequence). Trimming removed 4 bases from V and 2 bases from J; junction bases left unmatched: 2. The CDR3 totals 14 residues. CDR3 nucleotide sequence: TGTGCCAGCAGCGTGGACAGGGGCAATCAGCCCCAGCATTTT. As protein: CASSVDRGNQPQHF.

The rearrangement joins TRBV7-9 to TRBJ2-4; 7 bases map to TRBD1. This CDR3 region has 17 residues. The germline V gene encodes CDR1 SEHNR and CDR2 FQNEAQ (reference sequence). The V gene end was trimmed by 5 bases and the J gene end by 2 bases; junction bases not matched to a gene: 12. Here the CDR3 DNA reads TGTGCCAGCAGCCACGGGAACAGGGGATTCTCCAAAAACATTCAGTACTTC. Protein product: CASSHGNRGFSKNIQYF.

The rearrangement uses TRBV25-1 and TRBJ2-7; 9 positions agree with TRBD1. Germline V CDR1 and CDR2: MGHDK, SYGVNS. The CDR3 is made up of 13 amino acids. Losses at the gene ends were 10 bases for V and 3 bases for J; bases not matched to a gene: 7. For the CDR3, the DNA is TGTGCCATCGAAGGACAGGGGCGCTACGAGCAGTACTTC. Translation gives CAIEGQGRYEQYF.

The chain uses TRBV28 and TRBJ1-2, with a possible D match to TRBD1 (6 bases). V lost 3 bases and J lost 6, with 11 bases in between. Germline V gene data show CDR1 as MDHEN and CDR2 as SYDVKM. The CDR3 runs 13 residues. The CDR3 spells CASSFRGSDGYTF. CDR3 DNA sequence: TGTGCCAGCAGTTTTAGGGGGTCGGATGGCTACACCTTC.

This clone was recorded once. This rearrangement joins TRBV5-8 to TRBJ2-7, with D perhaps matching TRBD1 (6 bases). V was cut by 2 bases and J by 6 bases, with 18 bases left in between. Germline values: CDR1 SGHTS, CDR2 YDEGEE. This CDR3 is 15 amino acids long. For the CDR3, the DNA is TGTGCCAGCAGCTTCGGGGACATTAACCGGGGCGAGCAGTACTTC. It yields the protein CASSFGDINRGEQYF.

A remark on this clone: The sample holds other DNA sequences that translate to the same CDR3. This chain links TRBV24-1 with TRBJ1-5; a possible D gene is TRBD1 (6 bases). Trimming pared 6 bases from V and 3 bases from J, leaving 17 bases between. The germline gives CDR1 KGHDR, CDR2 SFDVKD. The CDR3 is 16 amino acids. CDR3 bases: TGTGCCACCAGTCCCCGGGGTTCAGGGGTCAATCAGCCCCAGCATTTT. Its translation: CATSPRGSGVNQPQHF.

In this sample, this clone turned up many times. CDR3 bases: TGTGCCAGCACCTTGGACAGGGTAGATTCACCCCTCCACTTT. It translates to CASTLDRVDSPLHF. The chain has TRBV6-6 and TRBJ1-6; 8 nucleotides align to TRBD1. V lost 7 bases, J lost 8 bases, and 7 bases stayed unmatched. There are 14 residues in the CDR3. From germline, CDR1 is MNHNY and CDR2 SVGAGI (reference sequence).

The chain couples TRBV19 to TRBJ2-6; D might be TRBD1 (6 bases). The CDR3 is 17 amino acids. Germline values: CDR1 LNHDA, CDR2 SQIVND (reference sequence). V lost 4 bases to trimming and J lost 9 bases, with 22 bases between them. Here the CDR3 DNA reads TGTGCCAGTAGTAGGGGTTCCAGGGGAAAGGGTGGCAACGTCCTGACTTTC. Amino acids: CASSRGSRGKGGNVLTF. The full variable domain, its missing parts supplied by reference TRBV19 and TRBJ2-6, is DGGITQSPKYLFRKEGQNVTLSCEQNLNHDAMYWYRQDPGQGLRLIYYSQIVNDFQKGDIAEGYSVSREKKESFPLTVTSAQKNPTAFYLCASSRGSRGKGGNVLTFGAGSRLTVL.

The chain joins TRBV24-1 to TRBJ2-1; the D gene is possibly TRBD2 (5 bases). The CDR3 is 15 amino acids. Trimming cost V 5 bases and J 1 base, with 11 bases left between them. Looked up from germline, CDR1 is KGHDR and CDR2 is SFDVKD. CDR3: CATSGGEGSYNEQFF. The CDR3 DNA is TGTGCCACCAGTGGGGGAGAGGGTTCCTACAATGAGCAGTTCTTC.

The chain has TRBV7-2 and TRBJ2-1; TRBD2 matches at 10 bases. CDR1 and CDR2 (germline): SGHTA, FQGNSA. This CDR3 has 16 amino acids. V lost 1 base to trimming and J lost 6 bases; unmatched junction nucleotides: 6. The CDR3 is CASSLVASGRRNEQFF. The CDR3 DNA follows: TGTGCCAGCAGCTTAGTGGCTAGCGGGAGACGCAATGAGCAGTTCTTC.

The chain employs TRBV7-2 and TRBJ2-7; 9 bases agree with TRBD2. The CDR3 sequence is 15 residues long. V lost 1 base, J lost 9 bases, and 10 bases stayed unmatched. Germline loops: CDR1 SGHTA, CDR2 FQGNSA. The DNA of the CDR3 is TGTGCCAGCAGCTTAGGGAGTAGCGGGAGAGTGGCGCAGTACTTC. This sequence encodes CASSLGSSGRVAQYF.

This chain links TRBV4-2 with TRBJ2-7; 9 nucleotides agree with TRBD1. CDR3 length: 15 residues. Looked up from germline, CDR1 is LGHNA and CDR2 is YNFKEQ. Trimming at V came to 0 bases and at J to 6 bases, leaving 6 bases not matched to a gene. DNA for the CDR3: TGTGCCAGCAGCCAAGATGGGGACAGGGATCGCGAGCAGTACTTC. Protein: CASSQDGDRDREQYF.

The V and J genes are TRBV11-2 and TRBJ1-3; D might be TRBD1 (5 bases). CDR1 and CDR2 (germline): SGHAT, FQNNGV. The CDR3 sequence is 16 residues long. V shed 5 bases and J shed 2 bases, with 16 bases lying between them. In DNA, the CDR3 is TGTGCCAGCAGCGCGATAGGACAAGTCGCTGGAAACACCATATATTTT. This translates into CASSAIGQVAGNTIYF.

This clone was picked up one time. The chain recombines TRBV28 with TRBJ2-7; the match to TRBD1 covers 9 bases. The CDR3 has 14 amino acids. Germline loops: CDR1 MDHEN, CDR2 SYDVKM. V was clipped by 6 bases and J by 5 bases; unmatched bases: 8. The chain's CDR3 is CASRPTGGWHEQYF. Here the CDR3 DNA reads TGTGCCAGCAGACCTACAGGGGGCTGGCACGAGCAGTACTTC.

This rearrangement joins TRBV19 to TRBJ1-5; TRBD1 matches 9 bases. The CDR3 spans 15 residues. J lost 4 bases, V lost 4 bases, and 5 bases had no gene match. Germline CDR1 is LNHDA and CDR2 is SQIVND (reference sequence). In nucleotides, the CDR3 is TGTGCCAGTAGTACTGGGACAGGGAGTAATCAGCCCCAGCATTTT. It yields the protein CASSTGTGSNQPQHF.

V and J are TRBV4-3 and TRBJ2-2; 7 bases are shared with TRBD1. Trimming at V came to 2 bases and at J to 0 bases, leaving 6 bases not matched to a gene. The CDR3 length is 17 residues. Germline values: CDR1 LGHNA, CDR2 YSLEER. The CDR3 DNA reads TGCGCCAGCAGCCAAAGGCTAGGACAGGCGAACACCGGGGAGCTGTTTTTT. Protein product: CASSQRLGQANTGELFF.

Concerning this clone: At one end the junction does not follow the germline gene, possibly because of a read error. The chain couples TRBV11-1 to TRBJ2-1, with TRBD2 matching over 10 bases. The germline CDR1 and CDR2 sequences are SGHAT and FQDESV (reference sequence). This CDR3 spans 15 amino acids. CDR3 sequence (DNA): TGTGCCAGCAGCCTAGCGGGAGAGGTCCACAATGAGCAGTTCTTC. This gives the protein CASSLAGEVHNEQFF.

The genes are TRBV7-3 and TRBJ2-7; tentative D call: TRBD2 (6 bases). There are 15 residues in the CDR3. The V and J ends lost 3 bases and 5 bases respectively, with 17 bases between them. CDR1 is SGHTA, CDR2 FQGTGA, per germline. CDR3 nucleotides: TGTGCCAGCAGCTTGGAAGGCGGGAAGGAGGACGAGCAGTACTTC. This translates into CASSLEGGKEDEQYF.

The J gene is TRBJ2-2, the V gene TRBV3-1 (or the pseudogene TRBV3-2); 7 bases are shared with TRBD2. The CDR3 runs 20 residues. The V gene end was trimmed by 6 bases and the J gene end by 4 bases; junction bases not matched to a gene: 23. The V gene's germline CDR1 is LGHDT and CDR2 YNNKEL (reference sequence). The CDR3 loop reads CASSRDFGGGPSGVTGELFF. The CDR3 bases are TGTGCCAGCAGTAGAGACTTCGGGGGAGGGCCGAGTGGGGTCACCGGGGAGCTGTTTTTT.

In its sample, this clone was seen once. The genes are TRBV11-3 and TRBJ2-5, with TRBD2 as a possible D gene (5 bases). In germline, CDR1 is SGHNT, CDR2 YENEEA. The ends were cut back, 2 bases at V and 5 bases at J, with 12 bases in the middle. This CDR3 spans 14 amino acids. The CDR3 protein is CASSLMASGETQYF. The DNA for the CDR3 is TGTGCCAGCAGCTTAATGGCCTCGGGGGAGACCCAGTACTTC.

CDR3 nucleotides: TGTGCCTGGAGTGTGGACAGTTATAGCAATCAGCCCCAGCATTTT. Translated: CAWSVDSYSNQPQHF. The chain carries TRBV30 and TRBJ1-5; TRBD1 might be the D (6 bases). Germline values: CDR1 GTSNPN, CDR2 SVGIG (reference sequence). The CDR3 length is 15 residues. V dropped 0 bases and J dropped 0 bases, with 9 bases sitting between them.

This sequence joins TRBV28 and TRBJ1-5, with 7 bases that match TRBD1. The length of the CDR3 is 16 residues. The V segment lost 5 bases and the J segment 0 bases; nucleotides outside the gene matches: 7. Germline assignment: CDR1 MDHEN and CDR2 SYDVKM. DNA for the CDR3: TGTGCCAGCAGTCGGACCGGGACAGATAGCAATCAGCCCCAGCATTTT. Amino acids: CASSRTGTDSNQPQHF.